This T cell receptor (beta chain) comes out of a study of blood T cell repertoires in COVID-19. Study-level information: Material from acute and convalescent COVID-19 was sourced from the United States, Italy and Spain. PBMCs, B-cell-depleted T cells, or T cells provided the cDNA or gDNA that made up the material.

CDR1 SGHRS and CDR2 YFSETQ come from the germline V gene. The CDR3 has 12 residues. V was pared by 3 bases and J by 5 bases, with 7 bases between. Authors' data handling: Amplified reference gene primers provided the basis for estimating nucleated cell counts. Only in-frame clones appear in the TCRdb table, and some are missing; sequencing was by immunoSEQ multiplex PCR. V, J and clone size derive from that table, while D and trimming were established from the DNA sequence. Of under 250,000 clones in the sample, about 86% were seen once. The sequence was collected from a woman aged 30 to 39 who had recovered from COVID-19. The V gene is TRBV5-1, the J gene TRBJ2-3; D perhaps matches TRBD1 (6 bases). Sequencing input: peripheral blood. The CDR3 loop is CASSSRGDTQYF. The CDR3 DNA reads TGCGCCAGCAGCTCCAGGGGAGATACGCAGTATTTT.